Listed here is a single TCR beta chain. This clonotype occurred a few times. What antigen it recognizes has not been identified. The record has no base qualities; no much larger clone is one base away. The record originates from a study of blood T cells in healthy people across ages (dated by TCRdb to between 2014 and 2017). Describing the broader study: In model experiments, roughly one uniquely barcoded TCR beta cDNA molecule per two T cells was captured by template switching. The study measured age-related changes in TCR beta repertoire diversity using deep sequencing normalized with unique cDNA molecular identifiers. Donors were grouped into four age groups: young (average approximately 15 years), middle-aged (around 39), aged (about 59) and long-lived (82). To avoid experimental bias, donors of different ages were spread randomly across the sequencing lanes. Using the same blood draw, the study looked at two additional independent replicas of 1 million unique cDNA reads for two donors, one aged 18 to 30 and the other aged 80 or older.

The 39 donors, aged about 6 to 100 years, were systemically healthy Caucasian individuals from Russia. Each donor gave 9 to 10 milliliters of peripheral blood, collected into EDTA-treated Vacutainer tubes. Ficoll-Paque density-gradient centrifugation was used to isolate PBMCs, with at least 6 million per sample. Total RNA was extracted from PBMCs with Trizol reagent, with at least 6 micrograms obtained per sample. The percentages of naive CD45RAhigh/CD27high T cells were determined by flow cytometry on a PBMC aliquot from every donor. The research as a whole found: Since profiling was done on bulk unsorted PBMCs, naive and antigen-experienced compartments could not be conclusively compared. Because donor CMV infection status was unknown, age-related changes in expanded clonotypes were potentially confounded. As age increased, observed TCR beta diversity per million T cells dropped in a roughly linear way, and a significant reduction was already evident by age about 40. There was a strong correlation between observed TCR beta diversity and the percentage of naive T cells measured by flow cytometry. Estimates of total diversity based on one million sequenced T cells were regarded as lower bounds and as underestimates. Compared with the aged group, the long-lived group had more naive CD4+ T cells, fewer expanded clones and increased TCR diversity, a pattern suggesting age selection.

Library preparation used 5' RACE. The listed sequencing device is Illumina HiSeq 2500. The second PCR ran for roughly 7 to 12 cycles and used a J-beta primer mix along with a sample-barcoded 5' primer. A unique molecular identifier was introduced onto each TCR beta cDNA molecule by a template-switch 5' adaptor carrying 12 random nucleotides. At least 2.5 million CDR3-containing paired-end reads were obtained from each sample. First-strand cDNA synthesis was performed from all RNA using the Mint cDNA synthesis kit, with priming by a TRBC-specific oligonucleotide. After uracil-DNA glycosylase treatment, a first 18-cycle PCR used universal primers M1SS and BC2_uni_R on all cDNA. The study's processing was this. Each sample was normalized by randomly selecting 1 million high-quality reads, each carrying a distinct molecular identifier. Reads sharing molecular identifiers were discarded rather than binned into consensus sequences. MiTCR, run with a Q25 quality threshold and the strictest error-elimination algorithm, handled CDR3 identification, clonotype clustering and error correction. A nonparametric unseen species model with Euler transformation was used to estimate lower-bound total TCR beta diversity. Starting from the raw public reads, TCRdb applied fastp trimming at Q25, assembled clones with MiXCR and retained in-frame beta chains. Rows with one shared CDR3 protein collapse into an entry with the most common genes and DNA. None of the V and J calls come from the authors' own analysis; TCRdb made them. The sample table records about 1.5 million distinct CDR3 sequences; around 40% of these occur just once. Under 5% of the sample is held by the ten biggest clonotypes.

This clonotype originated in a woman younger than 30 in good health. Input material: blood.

The CDR3 in this case is CASSLFGWSTDTQYF. The DNA sequence is as follows: TGTGCCAGCAGTTTATTTGGTTGGAGCACAGATACGCAGTATTTT. Recombination joined TRBV28 with TRBJ2-3; the D gene cannot be named for sure. The germline V gene provides CDR1 MDHEN and CDR2 SYDVKM. CDR3 length: 15 amino acids, cysteine to phenylalanine. This entry keeps only the CDR3 DNA: 45 bases, framed from base 1. V is reduced by 1 base and J by 0 bases, leaving a spacing of 8 bases between them.